This passage covers 13 T cell receptor beta chains from one sample sequenced in a study of molecular identifiers for immune sequencing clone quantification. MiXCR was run by TCRdb on the PCR reads, yielding one entry per CDR3 protein. This table has some 100,000 distinct CDR3 sequences, around 20% appearing once. Specimen: naive CD8+ T cells from blood, with Jurkat cell RNA spiked in. Subset in this sample: FACS-sorted CD8+CD4-CCR7+CD45RA+ naive T cells. The receptors stem from a human donor in good health. Some libraries in this study had Jurkat cell RNA spiked in.

This clonotype was recorded at least ten times. The chain uses TRBV19 and TRBJ2-7; D perhaps matches TRBD1 (5 bases). There are 15 residues in the CDR3. Trimming left V 1 base short and J 0 bases short, with 10 bases between. Looked up from germline, CDR1 is LNHDA and CDR2 is SQIVND (reference sequence). As DNA, the CDR3 is TGTGCCAGTAGTATAGGCCAGGGCCGCTCCTACGAGCAGTACTTC. This gives the protein CASSIGQGRSYEQYF.

In the case of this clonotype: A single base separates this from a much larger clone, so it may be a read error. The chain couples TRBV2 to TRBJ2-1; D assignment may be TRBD1 or TRBD2 (5 bases each). The V and J ends lost 3 bases and 5 bases respectively, with 8 bases between them. Looked up from germline, CDR1 is SNHLY and CDR2 is FYNNEI. The CDR3 sequence is 13 residues long. DNA for the CDR3: TGTGCCAGCAGTGATGAGGGACACAATGAGCAGTTCTTC. It translates to CASSDEGHNEQFF.

The V and J genes are TRBV29-1 and TRBJ2-3; D is undetermined. CDR3 length: 15 amino acids. The germline V gene has CDR1 SQVTM and CDR2 ANQGSEA. The V and J ends lost 5 bases and 2 bases respectively, with 17 bases between them. The DNA for the CDR3 is TGCAGCGTTCAAGGATGGGCAGGTGACACAGATACGCAGTATTTT. Protein: CSVQGWAGDTDTQYF.

A few counts support this clonotype. This may be a read error, as it is one base from a much larger clone. The chain is built from TRBV3-1 and TRBJ2-3; 8 bases line up with TRBD2. The CDR3 is 16 amino acids. Germline CDR1 is LGHDT and CDR2 is YNNKEL (reference sequence). CDR3 in amino acids: CAGSHTGLGNTDTQYF. The CDR3 DNA follows: TGTGCCGGCAGCCACACGGGACTAGGAAACACAGATACGCAGTATTTT.

In its sample, this clonotype was seen many times. This chain connects TRBV28 to TRBJ1-3; D possibly corresponds to TRBD1 (6 bases). Germline-derived CDR1 and CDR2 are MDHEN and SYDVKM. The CDR3 runs 14 residues. V was shortened by 6 bases and J by 1 base, with 10 bases between the two germline ends. In DNA, the CDR3 is TGTGCCAGCAGGACAACAGGGTCTGGAAACACCATATATTTT. This codes for CASRTTGSGNTIYF.

The table lists this clonotype with many counts. The chain has TRBV27 and TRBJ2-4, with TRBD2 as a possible D gene (5 bases). Germline V gene lookup returns CDR1 MNHEY and CDR2 SMNVEV (reference sequence). V was shortened by 2 bases and J by 5 bases, with 13 bases between the two germline ends. The CDR3 has 15 residues. CDR3 coding DNA: TGTGCCAGCAGTTTACATCCGGGGTCCCAAAACATTCAGTACTTC. Amino acid sequence: CASSLHPGSQNIQYF.

In this sample, this clonotype turned up many times. This chain joins TRBV2 and TRBJ1-1, with D perhaps matching TRBD1 (5 bases). The germline V gene has CDR1 SNHLY and CDR2 FYNNEI. Trimming pared 2 bases from V and 6 bases from J, leaving 10 bases between. The CDR3 has 13 residues. CDR3 coding DNA: TGTGCCAGCAGTGAATGGGGGGGTGCTGAAGCTTTCTTT. It specifies CASSEWGGAEAFF.

Points on this clonotype: Just one base apart from a much larger clone, this may be a read error. The chain joins TRBV7-9 to TRBJ2-2; D is undetermined. Looked up from germline, CDR1 is SEHNR and CDR2 is FQNEAQ (reference sequence). This CDR3 region has 12 residues. Deletions cut 8 bases from V and 3 bases from J, with 7 bases between. CDR3 amino acids: CASLSDTGELFF. The CDR3, as DNA: TGTGCCAGCCTTTCGGACACCGGGGAGCTGTTTTTT.

This chain connects TRBV20-1 to TRBJ2-5; 8 positions match TRBD1. The germline gives CDR1 DFQATT, CDR2 SNEGSKA (reference sequence). This CDR3 has 13 amino acids. J gave up 3 bases and V 6 bases, and 6 bases lay outside the gene matches. The CDR3 is CSAPQDREETQYF. CDR3 in DNA: TGCAGTGCCCCACAGGACAGGGAAGAGACCCAGTACTTC.

This clonotype occurred many times. The chain combines TRBV4-3 with TRBJ2-2; D is possibly TRBD2 (6 bases). This CDR3 is 15 amino acids long. Germline V CDR1 and CDR2: LGHNA, YSLEER. V shed 0 bases and J shed 6 bases, with 11 bases lying between them. CDR3 sequence: CASSQEGGKAGELFF. The CDR3 DNA sequence: TGCGCCAGCAGCCAAGAGGGCGGGAAGGCCGGGGAGCTGTTTTTT.

This clonotype was counted at least ten times. This chain uses TRBV13 with TRBJ1-1, with 7 bases identical to TRBD1. Per germline, CDR1 PRHDT and CDR2 FYEKMQ (reference sequence). V shed 5 bases, J shed 4 bases, and the junction held 4 bases outside the gene matches. CDR3 length equals 13 residues. The CDR3 region is CASSDRVRTEAFF. In DNA, the CDR3 is TGTGCCAGCAGCGACAGGGTTCGCACTGAAGCTTTCTTT.

This clonotype appeared many times. This chain's CDR3 is CASSVGGLANQPQHF. Here the CDR3 DNA reads TGTGCCAGCAGTGTTGGGGGACTAGCAAATCAGCCCCAGCATTTT. The rearrangement uses TRBV12-3 or TRBV12-4 and TRBJ1-5, with D maybe TRBD1 (5 bases). The CDR3 consists of 15 residues. The V and J ends lost 5 bases and 4 bases respectively, with 15 bases between them.

This clonotype was found many times. This chain connects TRBV29-1 to TRBJ2-1; 9 nucleotides match TRBD2. With 6 bases clipped from V and 8 bases from J, the junction kept 14 bases outside the gene matches. CDR1 is SQVTM, CDR2 ANQGSEA, per germline. The CDR3 loop spans 15 amino acids. For the CDR3, the DNA is TGCAGCGTGCCCAGGCTAGCGGGGACTTTGCATGAGCAGTTCTTC. Its translation: CSVPRLAGTLHEQFF.